This T cell receptor (beta chain) emerged from a study of T-cell reconstitution after alpha-beta-depleted transplantation in children. A library of TCRbeta sequences, prepared with unique molecular identifiers, was generated. TCRdb recomputed calls from the PCR reads with MiXCR, one row per CDR3 protein. This repertoire shows about a million distinct CDR3 sequences, roughly 31% found once; its top ten account for roughly 31%. The starting material was PBMCs, mostly from graft donor cells, obtained 360 days after TCRalphabeta/CD19-depleted stem cell transplant. The TCR was taken from a boy less than two years old who had a stem cell transplant for SCID, so the T cells may come from the graft donor.

The CDR3 DNA sequence: TGTGCCAGCAGTTACGCCCCATTCGCGGGGGGGCACCAAGAGACCCAGTACTTC. Its translation is CASSYAPFAGGHQETQYF. The chain is built from TRBV6-5 and TRBJ2-5, with 9 bases lining up with TRBD2. The CDR3 spans 18 residues. The J segment lost 0 bases and the V segment lost 2 bases, leaving 10 bases of the junction unmatched. Germline V gene lookup returns CDR1 MNHEY and CDR2 SVGAGI.